One and the same sample provided the 19 T cell receptor beta chains below, sequenced in a study of PD-L1 blockade in urothelial cancer. Generated by immunoSEQ multiplex PCR, the TCRdb table keeps only in-frame clones and is missing some. The data show under 95,000 clones, approximately 87% seen once. Documented time point: pretreatment peripheral blood. The sample consisted of PBMCs, taken around atezolizumab (anti-PD-L1) treatment. Source of these receptors: a man aged 60 to 69 with urothelial cancer.

This chain connects TRBV30 to TRBJ2-7; 11 nucleotides line up with TRBD1. Germline trimming cut 5 bases from V and 9 bases from J; bases unmatched to any gene: 9. This CDR3 comprises 13 residues. CDR1 and CDR2 from the germline V gene are GTSNPN and SVGIG (reference sequence). The CDR3: CAWSYSGTGGQYF. The CDR3 DNA sequence: TGTGCCTGGTCCTATTCCGGGACAGGGGGGCAGTACTTC.

This clone showed up just once. The chain combines TRBV4-2 with TRBJ2-1, with TRBD2 matching over 10 bases. CDR1 and CDR2 (germline): LGHNA, YNFKEQ. The V gene end was trimmed by 1 base and the J gene end by 4 bases; junction bases not matched to a gene: 7. The CDR3 loop spans 17 amino acids. CDR3 DNA: TGTGCCAGCAGCCAAGGGCCGCTAGCGGGAGTATACAATGAGCAGTTCTTC. Protein sequence: CASSQGPLAGVYNEQFF.

The chain combines TRBV4-1 with TRBJ1-2, with TRBD1 identical over 8 bases. The CDR3 totals 15 residues. V shed 2 bases, J shed 4 bases, and the junction held 6 bases outside the gene matches. Looked up from germline, CDR1 is MGHRA and CDR2 is YSYEKL. The CDR3 nucleotides are TGCGCCAGCAGCCAATTTACAGGGGGTTTCTATGGCTACACCTTC. The encoded protein is CASSQFTGGFYGYTF.

The rearrangement links TRBV19 to TRBJ2-5; D uncertain. This CDR3 has 13 residues. Trimming took off 5 bases at V and 1 base at J, with 8 bases between the two ends. Looked up from germline, CDR1 is LNHDA and CDR2 is SQIVND (reference sequence). The DNA for the CDR3 is TGTGCCAGTAGTTGGCAGTCCCAAGAGACCCAGTACTTC. Its protein is CASSWQSQETQYF.

J is TRBJ2-2 and V is TRBV30; D gene ambiguous. The CDR3 has 13 amino acids. Germline CDR1 and CDR2: GTSNPN and SVGIG (reference sequence). Trimming took off 1 base at V and 4 bases at J, with 7 bases between the two ends. The CDR3 region is CAWSASFTGELFF. CDR3 in DNA: TGTGCCTGGAGTGCCTCTTTCACCGGGGAGCTGTTTTTT.

V usage is TRBV29-1 and J usage is TRBJ1-1, with D unresolved. The CDR3 extends over 13 amino acids. Between the trimmed V and J ends, which lost 3 bases and 3 bases, there was a span of 11 bases. Germline values: CDR1 SQVTM, CDR2 ANQGSEA. The chain's CDR3 is CSVEQGRDTEAFF. The CDR3, as DNA: TGCAGCGTTGAGCAAGGGAGAGACACTGAAGCTTTCTTT.

This sequence joins TRBV18 and TRBJ1-1; TRBD1 agrees at 11 bases. Trimming at V came to 5 bases and at J to 5 bases, leaving 4 bases not matched to a gene. This CDR3 is 14 amino acids long. Germline CDR1 reads KGHSH; CDR2 reads LQKENI. CDR3 amino acids: CASSEGQGATEAFF. For the CDR3, the DNA is TGTGCCAGCTCAGAAGGACAGGGGGCTACTGAAGCTTTCTTT.

This sequence joins TRBV4-1 and TRBJ2-4; 8 bases map to TRBD1. Trimming removed 6 bases from V and 7 bases from J; junction bases left unmatched: 20. Looked up from germline, CDR1 is MGHRA and CDR2 is YSYEKL. The CDR3 consists of 18 residues. The CDR3: CASRGPGQAALRENIQYF. In DNA form, the CDR3 reads TGCGCCAGCAGAGGTCCGGGACAGGCCGCCCTTAGGGAGAACATTCAGTACTTC.

The chain uses TRBV11-3 and TRBJ1-1; TRBD1 agrees at 10 bases. CDR1 is SGHNT, CDR2 YENEEA, per germline. The trim removed 2 bases at V and 10 bases at J, leaving 13 bases unmatched. The CDR3 has 16 amino acids. In DNA form, the CDR3 reads TGTGCCAGCAGCTTACCCCCCGGGACAGGGGATGGTGGAGCTTTCTTT. Translated, it gives CASSLPPGTGDGGAFF.

This sequence joins TRBV6-5 and TRBJ1-3, with D tentatively TRBD1 (6 bases). CDR1 and CDR2 from the germline V gene are MNHEY and SVGAGI. V lost 11 bases, J lost 0 bases, and 17 bases lay in between. CDR3 length: 15 amino acids. CDR3 in amino acids: CAGGSVRGSGNTIYF. The CDR3 DNA sequence: TGTGCCGGCGGATCCGTCAGGGGCTCTGGAAACACCATATATTTT.

The chain links TRBV10-1 to TRBJ1-1; D remains unclear. V shed 0 bases and J shed 11 bases, with 16 bases lying between them. The CDR3 loop spans 14 amino acids. Germline V gene lookup returns CDR1 WNHNN and CDR2 SYGVQD (reference sequence). CDR3 DNA sequence: TGCGCCAGCAGTGAGTCCGGACCGGGAGTCAGGGCTTTCTTT. Translated, it gives CASSESGPGVRAFF.

The CDR3 reads CASSFSTLSSYNEQFF. CDR3 sequence (DNA): TGTGCCAGCAGTTTTTCGACTCTCAGCTCCTACAATGAGCAGTTCTTC. V is TRBV6-6 and J is TRBJ2-1, with D hard to call. The CDR3 contains 16 residues. V was clipped by 4 bases and J by 0 bases, with 13 bases between them. Germline loops: CDR1 MNHNY, CDR2 SVGAGI (reference sequence).

The chain joins TRBV4-3 to TRBJ2-7, with 9 bases identical to TRBD1. Germline values: CDR1 LGHNA, CDR2 YSLEER. This CDR3 contains 16 residues. The V and J ends lost 0 bases and 1 base, in that order; junction bases with no gene match: 4. This CDR3 is CASSQDYGQGSYEQYF. The CDR3 nucleotides are TGCGCCAGCAGCCAAGATTATGGACAGGGGTCCTACGAGCAGTACTTC.

The rearrangement joins TRBV5-6 to TRBJ1-1, with 7 bases aligning to TRBD1. Losses at the gene ends were 1 base for V and 1 base for J; bases not matched to a gene: 4. This CDR3 is 15 amino acids long. Germline CDR1 and CDR2: SGHDT and YYEEEE. CDR3 nucleotides: TGTGCCAGCAGCTTGTACAGGGGATGGAACACTGAAGCTTTCTTT. This codes for CASSLYRGWNTEAFF.

The rearrangement uses TRBV5-4 and TRBJ2-5; TRBD1 aligns across 7 bases. CDR1 and CDR2 (germline): SGHNT, YYREEE (reference sequence). This CDR3 comprises 15 residues. With 4 bases clipped from V and 4 bases from J, the junction kept 10 bases outside the gene matches. Here the CDR3 DNA reads TGTGCCAGCAGCAAAGGGACAGAATTATCAGAGACCCAGTACTTC. Translated, it gives CASSKGTELSETQYF.

The chain has TRBV28 and TRBJ1-1; 8 bases align to TRBD1. V lost 4 bases, J lost 11 bases, and 3 bases stayed unmatched. The V gene's germline CDR1 is MDHEN and CDR2 SYDVKM. The CDR3 is made up of 11 amino acids. The CDR3: CASSSDRDAFF. Written as DNA, the CDR3 is TGTGCCAGCAGTTCGGACAGGGACGCTTTCTTT.

The chain couples TRBV18 to TRBJ2-7, with D tentatively TRBD1 (6 bases). With 2 bases removed from V and 4 bases from J, the gap between germline ends came to 12 bases. Germline V gene lookup returns CDR1 KGHSH and CDR2 LQKENI. The CDR3 contains 14 residues. Written as DNA, the CDR3 is TGTGCCAGCTCACCAATTGGGGGCGGGTACGAGCAGTACTTC. As protein: CASSPIGGGYEQYF.

The chain carries TRBV19 and TRBJ2-1, with TRBD2 identical over 7 bases. CDR3 size: 15 residues. Trimming removed 4 bases from V and 1 base from J; junction bases left unmatched: 4. Germline values: CDR1 LNHDA, CDR2 SQIVND (reference sequence). CDR3 residues: CASSKSAGSYNEQFF. The DNA of the CDR3 is TGTGCCAGTAGTAAGTCAGCGGGGTCCTACAATGAGCAGTTCTTC.

The rearrangement uses TRBV11-2 and TRBJ2-1; 10 bases agree with TRBD2. The germline CDR1 and CDR2 sequences are SGHAT and FQNNGV. Trimming cost V 2 bases and J 3 bases; bases outside gene matches: 7. The CDR3 extends over 17 amino acids. The CDR3 reads CASSLKGSGRVYNEQFF. For the CDR3, the DNA is TGTGCCAGCAGCTTAAAAGGAAGCGGGAGGGTCTACAATGAGCAGTTCTTC. The complete variable domain, with remaining parts taken from reference TRBV11-2 and TRBJ2-1, reads EAGVAQSPRYKIIEKRQSVAFWCNPISGHATLYWYQQILGQGPKLLIQFQNNGVVDDSQLPKDRFSAERLKGVDSTLKIQPAKLEDSAVYLCASSLKGSGRVYNEQFFGPGTRLTVL.